The T cell receptor (beta chain) under discussion was sequenced for a study of early T cells in non-severe SARS-CoV-2 infection. In germline, CDR1 is KGHDR, CDR2 SFDVKD. This CDR3 comprises 14 residues. With 2 bases clipped from V and 6 bases from J, the junction kept 6 bases outside the gene matches. Tagging with unique molecular identifiers was applied to individual cDNA molecules. TCRdb reprocessed the 5' RACE reads via MiXCR and lists one record per CDR3 protein. Of about 30,000 distinct CDR3 sequences in the sample, over 6.5% were seen once. This clonotype was recorded many times. Sequencing was performed on whole blood. The chain recombines TRBV24-1 with TRBJ2-7; 7 bases line up with TRBD1. This receptor was identified in an adult who was a healthcare worker with PCR-confirmed SARS-CoV-2 infection or an uninfected control (not recorded which). CDR3 protein: CATSDSRQGREQYF. The CDR3 coding sequence is TGTGCCACCAGTGATTCACGACAGGGTCGCGAGCAGTACTTC.